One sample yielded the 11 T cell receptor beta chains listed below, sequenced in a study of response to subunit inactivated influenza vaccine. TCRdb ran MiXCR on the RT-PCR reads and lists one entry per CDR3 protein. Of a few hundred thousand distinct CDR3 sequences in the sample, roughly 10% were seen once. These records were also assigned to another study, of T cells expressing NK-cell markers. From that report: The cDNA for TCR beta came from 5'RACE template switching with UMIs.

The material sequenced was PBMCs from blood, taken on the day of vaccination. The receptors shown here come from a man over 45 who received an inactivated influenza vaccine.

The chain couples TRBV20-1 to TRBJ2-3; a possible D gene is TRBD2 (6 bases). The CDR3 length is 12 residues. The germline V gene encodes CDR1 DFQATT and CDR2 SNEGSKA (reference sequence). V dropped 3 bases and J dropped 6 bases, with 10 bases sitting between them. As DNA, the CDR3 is TGCAGTGCTAGTACGCGGGGCGATACGCAGTATTTT. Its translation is CSASTRGDTQYF.

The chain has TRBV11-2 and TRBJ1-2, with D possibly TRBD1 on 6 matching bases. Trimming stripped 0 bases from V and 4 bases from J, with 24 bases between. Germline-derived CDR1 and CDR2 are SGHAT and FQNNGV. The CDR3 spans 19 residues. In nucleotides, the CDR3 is TGTGCCAGCAGCTTAGAGGGAACAGGACAGTTGAATCTACGCTATGGCTACACCTTC. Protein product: CASSLEGTGQLNLRYGYTF.

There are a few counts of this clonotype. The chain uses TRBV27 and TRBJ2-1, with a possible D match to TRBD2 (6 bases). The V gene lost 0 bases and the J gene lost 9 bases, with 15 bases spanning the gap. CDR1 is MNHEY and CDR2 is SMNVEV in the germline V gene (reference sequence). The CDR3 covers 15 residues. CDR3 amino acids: CASSLSTSGEIEQFF. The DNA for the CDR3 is TGTGCCAGCAGTTTATCGACATCGGGGGAAATTGAGCAGTTCTTC.

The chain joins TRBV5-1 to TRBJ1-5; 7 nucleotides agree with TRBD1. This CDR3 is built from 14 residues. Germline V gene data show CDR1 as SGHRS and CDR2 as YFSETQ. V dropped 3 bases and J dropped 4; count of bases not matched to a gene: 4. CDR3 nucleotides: TGCGCCAGCAGCTGGACAGGACAGAATCAGCCCCAGCATTTT. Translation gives CASSWTGQNQPQHF.

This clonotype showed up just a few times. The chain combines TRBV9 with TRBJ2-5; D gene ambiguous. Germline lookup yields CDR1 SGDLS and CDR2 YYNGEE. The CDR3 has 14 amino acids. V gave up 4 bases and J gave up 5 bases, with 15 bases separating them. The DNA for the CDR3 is TGTGCCAGCAGCCCCCCGTTAGCTGTGGAGACCCAGTACTTC. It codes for CASSPPLAVETQYF.

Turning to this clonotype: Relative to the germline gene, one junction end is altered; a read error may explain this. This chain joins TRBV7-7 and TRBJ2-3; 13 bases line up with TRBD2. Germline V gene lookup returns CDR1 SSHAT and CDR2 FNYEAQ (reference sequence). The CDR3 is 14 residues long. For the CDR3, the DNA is TGTGCTAGCAGCTCAGGACTAGCGGGGGCTACGCAGTATTTT. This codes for CASSSGLAGATQYF. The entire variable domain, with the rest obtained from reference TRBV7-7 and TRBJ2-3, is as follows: GAGVSQSPRYKVTKRGQDVTLRCDPISSHATLYWYQQALGQGPEFLTYFNYEAQPDKSGLPSDRFSAERPEGSISTLTIQRTEQRDSAMYRCASSSGLAGATQYFGPGTRLTVL.

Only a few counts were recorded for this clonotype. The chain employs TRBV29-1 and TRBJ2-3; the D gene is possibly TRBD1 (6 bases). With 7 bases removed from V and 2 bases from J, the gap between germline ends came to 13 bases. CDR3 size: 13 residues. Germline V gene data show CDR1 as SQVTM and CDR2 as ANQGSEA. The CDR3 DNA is TGCAGCGCCACAGGGATACCCACAGATACGCAGTATTTT. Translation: CSATGIPTDTQYF.

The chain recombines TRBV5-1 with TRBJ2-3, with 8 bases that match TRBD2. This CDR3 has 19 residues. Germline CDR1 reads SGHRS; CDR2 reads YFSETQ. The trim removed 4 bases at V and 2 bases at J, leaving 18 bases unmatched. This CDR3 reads CASSPGMRLREDSTDTQYF. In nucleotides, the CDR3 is TGCGCCAGCAGCCCGGGAATGAGGTTGCGGGAGGACTCCACAGATACGCAGTATTTT.

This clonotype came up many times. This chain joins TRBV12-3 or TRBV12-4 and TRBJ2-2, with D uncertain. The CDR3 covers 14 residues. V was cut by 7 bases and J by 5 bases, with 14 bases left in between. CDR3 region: CASTNIVGTGELFF. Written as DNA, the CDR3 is TGTGCCAGCACCAACATTGTCGGTACCGGGGAGCTGTTTTTT.

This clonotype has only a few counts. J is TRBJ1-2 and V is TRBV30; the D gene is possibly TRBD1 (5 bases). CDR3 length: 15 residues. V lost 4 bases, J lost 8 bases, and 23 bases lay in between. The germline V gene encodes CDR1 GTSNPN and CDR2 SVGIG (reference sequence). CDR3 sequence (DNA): TGTGCCTGGAACAGAGGGGTCGGCGACTTTGGGGGCTACACCTTC. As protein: CAWNRGVGDFGGYTF.

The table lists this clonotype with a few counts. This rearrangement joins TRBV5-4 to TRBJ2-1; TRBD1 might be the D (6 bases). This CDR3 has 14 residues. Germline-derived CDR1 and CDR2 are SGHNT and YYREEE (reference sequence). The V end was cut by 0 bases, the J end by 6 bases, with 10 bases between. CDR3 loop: CASSLAGQSNEQFF. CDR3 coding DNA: TGTGCCAGCAGCTTGGCGGGACAATCCAATGAGCAGTTCTTC.